This T cell receptor (beta chain) was captured by sequencing in a study of response to subunit inactivated influenza vaccine. Notes on the study in general: Researchers suggested that each seasonal influenza vaccination recruits few new T cells.

J lost 7 bases, V lost 3 bases, and 12 bases had no gene match. Germline V lookup: CDR1 LGHDT, CDR2 YNNKEL (reference sequence). This CDR3 has 17 amino acids. TCRdb re-called the RT-PCR reads through MiXCR, storing one row per CDR3 protein. The sample has fewer than 600,000 distinct CDR3 sequences; roughly 7.9% are singletons. This clonotype was counted between two and nine times. Its target is unknown. Sequencing used PBMCs from blood, obtained around 25 months after vaccination. The source is a man between 50 and 75 years old who received an inactivated influenza vaccine. The V and J genes are TRBV3-1 and TRBJ2-2, with TRBD2 matching 9 bases. The CDR3, as DNA: TGTGCCAGCAGCCATATCCTGCGGGGGGGCCTCGGCGGGGAGCTGTTTTTT. Its translation: CASSHILRGGLGGELFF.